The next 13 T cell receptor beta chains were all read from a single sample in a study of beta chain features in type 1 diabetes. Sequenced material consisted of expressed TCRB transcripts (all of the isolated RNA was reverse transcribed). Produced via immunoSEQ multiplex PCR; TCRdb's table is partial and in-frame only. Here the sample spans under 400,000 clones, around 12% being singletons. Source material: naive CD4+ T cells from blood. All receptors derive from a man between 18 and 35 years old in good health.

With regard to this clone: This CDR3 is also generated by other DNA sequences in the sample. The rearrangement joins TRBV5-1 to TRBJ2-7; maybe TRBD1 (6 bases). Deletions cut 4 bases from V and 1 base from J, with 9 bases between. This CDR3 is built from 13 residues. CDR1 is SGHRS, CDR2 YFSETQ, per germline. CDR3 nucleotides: TGCGCCAGCAGCCAAACAGGGTCCTACGAGCAGTACTTC. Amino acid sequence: CASSQTGSYEQYF.

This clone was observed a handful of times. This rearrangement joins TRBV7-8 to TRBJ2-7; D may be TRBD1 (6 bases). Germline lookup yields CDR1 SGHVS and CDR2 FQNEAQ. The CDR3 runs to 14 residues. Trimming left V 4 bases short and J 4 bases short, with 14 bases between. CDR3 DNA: TGTGCCAGCAGCTCCCGGGACAAGGCTTACGAGCAGTACTTC. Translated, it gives CASSSRDKAYEQYF.

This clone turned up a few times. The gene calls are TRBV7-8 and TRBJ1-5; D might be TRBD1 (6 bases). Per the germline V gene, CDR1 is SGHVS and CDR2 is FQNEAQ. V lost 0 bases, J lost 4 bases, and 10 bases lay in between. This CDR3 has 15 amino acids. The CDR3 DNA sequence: TGTGCCAGCAGCTTAGCTTACAGGGTTAATCAGCCCCAGCATTTT. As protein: CASSLAYRVNQPQHF.

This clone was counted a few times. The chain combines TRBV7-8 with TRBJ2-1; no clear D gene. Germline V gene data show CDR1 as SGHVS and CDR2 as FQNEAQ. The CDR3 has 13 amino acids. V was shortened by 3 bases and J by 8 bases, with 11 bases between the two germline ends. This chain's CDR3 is CASSLSHLDEQFF. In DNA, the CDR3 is TGTGCCAGCAGCTTGAGCCACCTCGATGAGCAGTTCTTC.

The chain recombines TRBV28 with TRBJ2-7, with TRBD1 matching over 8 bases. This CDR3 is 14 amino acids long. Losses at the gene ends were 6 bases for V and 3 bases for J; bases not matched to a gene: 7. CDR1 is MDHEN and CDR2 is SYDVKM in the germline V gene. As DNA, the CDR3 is TGTGCCAGCAGATGGACAGGGAAATTCTACGAGCAGTACTTC. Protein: CASRWTGKFYEQYF.

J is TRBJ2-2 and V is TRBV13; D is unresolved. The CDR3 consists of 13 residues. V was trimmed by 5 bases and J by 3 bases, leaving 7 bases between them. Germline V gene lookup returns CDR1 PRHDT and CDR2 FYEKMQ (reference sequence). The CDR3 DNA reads TGTGCCAGCAGCCCGGCGGACACCGGGGAGCTGTTTTTT. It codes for CASSPADTGELFF.

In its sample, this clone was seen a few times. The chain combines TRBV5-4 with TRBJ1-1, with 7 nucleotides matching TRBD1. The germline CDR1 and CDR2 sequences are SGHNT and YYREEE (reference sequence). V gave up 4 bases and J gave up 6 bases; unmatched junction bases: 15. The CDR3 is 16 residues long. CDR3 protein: CASSLDRVNPASEAFF. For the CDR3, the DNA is TGTGCCAGCAGCCTAGACAGGGTAAACCCTGCTTCTGAAGCTTTCTTT.

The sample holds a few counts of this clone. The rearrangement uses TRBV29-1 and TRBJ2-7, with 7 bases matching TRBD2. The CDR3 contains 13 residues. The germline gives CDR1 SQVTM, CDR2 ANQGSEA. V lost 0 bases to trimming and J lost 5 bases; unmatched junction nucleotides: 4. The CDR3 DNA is TGCAGCGTTGAAGATTGGGGGGGGAACGAGCAGTACTTC. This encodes CSVEDWGGNEQYF.

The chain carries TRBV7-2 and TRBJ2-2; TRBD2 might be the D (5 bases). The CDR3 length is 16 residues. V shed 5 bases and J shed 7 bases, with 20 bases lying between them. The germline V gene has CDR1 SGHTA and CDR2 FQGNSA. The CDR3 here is CASSPEGSRLSGELFF. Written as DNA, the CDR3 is TGTGCCAGCAGCCCCGAGGGTTCACGGCTGAGCGGGGAGCTGTTTTTT.

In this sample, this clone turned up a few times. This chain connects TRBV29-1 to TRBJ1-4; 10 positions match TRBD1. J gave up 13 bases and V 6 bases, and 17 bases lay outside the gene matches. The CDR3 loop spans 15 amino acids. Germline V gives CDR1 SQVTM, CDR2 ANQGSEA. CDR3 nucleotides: TGCAGCGTCCTTACGCCGGGACAGGGGCCCCAAGGACTGTTTTTT. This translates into CSVLTPGQGPQGLFF.

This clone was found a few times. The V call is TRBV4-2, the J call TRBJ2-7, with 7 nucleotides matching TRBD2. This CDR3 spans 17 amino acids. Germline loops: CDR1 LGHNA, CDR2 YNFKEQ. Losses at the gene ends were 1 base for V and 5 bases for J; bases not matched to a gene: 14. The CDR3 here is CASSQGGSGAPLDEQYF. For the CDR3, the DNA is TGTGCCAGCAGCCAAGGGGGAAGCGGGGCCCCCTTGGACGAGCAGTACTTC.

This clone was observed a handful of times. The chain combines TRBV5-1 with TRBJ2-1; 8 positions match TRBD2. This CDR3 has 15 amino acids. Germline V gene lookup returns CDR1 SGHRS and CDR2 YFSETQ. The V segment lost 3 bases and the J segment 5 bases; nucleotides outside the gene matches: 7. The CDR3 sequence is CASSSGTSLDNEQFF. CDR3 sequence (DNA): TGCGCCAGCAGCTCCGGGACTAGTCTGGACAATGAGCAGTTCTTC.

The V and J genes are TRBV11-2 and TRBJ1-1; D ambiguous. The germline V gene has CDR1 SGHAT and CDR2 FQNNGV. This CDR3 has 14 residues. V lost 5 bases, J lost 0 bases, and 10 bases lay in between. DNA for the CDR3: TGTGCCAGCAGCCCGAGGGTTTTGAACACTGAAGCTTTCTTT. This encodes CASSPRVLNTEAFF.